The rows below give T cell receptor beta chains drawn from one sample of a study of blood T cell repertoires in COVID-19. TCRdb keeps only in-frame clones here, not all; method: immunoSEQ multiplex PCR. The top ten hold around 6% of the sample, which has around 82,000 clones, 65% to 90% seen once. Sequenced sample: peripheral blood. These TCRs come from a man aged 80 or over with COVID-19, enrolled during active disease. Both conserved end residues are trimmed from each CDR3.

>TRBJ1-1|10|TRBV7-9
ASSLAWPEAF
>TRBJ1-4|12|TRBV5-6
ASSDRGLEEKLF
>TRBJ1-2|12|TRBV7-9
ASTKRDRVDGYT
>TRBJ1-2|11|TRBV12-3/TRBV12-4
ATLSRLGYGYT
>TRBJ2-3|14|TRBV27
ASSLSSRAGTDTQY
>TRBJ2-4|11|TRBV12-3/TRBV12-4
ASTPSRGGIQY
>TRBJ1-2|13|TRBV11-2
ASSLGFNRRPGYT
>TRBJ1-2|10|TRBV5-1
ASSLVGDGYT
>TRBJ1-2|10|TRBV12-3/TRBV12-4
ASSLRTVGYT
>TRBJ2-3|13|TRBV5-1
ASSLYGGVRDTQY
>TRBJ1-2|11|TRBV7-2
ASSSTGVGGYT
>TRBJ1-5|15|TRBV6-1
ASSERMGGWSNQPQH
>TRBJ1-2|12|TRBV18
ASSPPNGRGGYT
>TRBJ2-7|15|TRBV11-2
ASSLMGATDRSYEQY
>TRBJ2-1|14|TRBV3-1/TRBV3-2
ASSQDRSGGAREQF
>TRBJ1-1|11|TRBV3-1/TRBV3-2
ASSSVEDTEAF
>TRBJ2-6|14|TRBV19
ASSPGGYSGANVLT
>TRBJ2-7|11|TRBV6-5
ASSYADSYEQY
>TRBJ2-7|13|TRBV6-1
ASSEYKQAIYEQY
>TRBJ1-2|13|TRBV6-5
ASRPGTGGFRGYT
>TRBJ1-1|13|TRBV10-3
AISEVQGAYTEAF
>TRBJ2-1|15|TRBV4-1
ASSQDRGGSSYNEQF
>TRBJ2-1|11|TRBV2
ASDLTGVNEQF
>TRBJ1-2|11|TRBV19
ASRLTGGDGYT
>TRBJ1-5|14|TRBV6-1
ASSGASGTGYQPQH
>TRBJ1-6|12|TRBV28
ASSLWGSGSPLH
>TRBJ1-1|15|TRBV19
ASSIDPPGLGNTEAF
>TRBJ2-1|15|TRBV24-1
ATSEPGLAGSYNEQF
>TRBJ2-4|12|TRBV27
ASRLDRETGIQY
>TRBJ1-1|12|TRBV6-5
ASSYSRATAEAF
>TRBJ2-5|12|TRBV5-1
ASSPAQAQETQY
>TRBJ2-3|14|TRBV15
ATSRFLAGGTDTQY
>TRBJ1-3|13|TRBV11-2
ASREDRVGGNTIY
>TRBJ1-1|13|TRBV5-1
ASSLRPTGATEAF
>TRBJ2-1|10|TRBV5-5
ASSLVSSGQF
>TRBJ1-1|14|TRBV6-6
AITTMQGAENTEAF
>TRBJ2-3|13|TRBV3-1/TRBV3-2
ASSRSGGAADTQY
>TRBJ1-4|11|TRBV25-1
ASKSGGNEKLF
>TRBJ2-3|14|TRBV7-3
ASSKGQGLSTDTQY
>TRBJ2-1|11|TRBV25-1
ASSAVIVNEQF
>TRBJ1-6|11|TRBV19
ASSPGTQAPLH
>TRBJ2-7|14|TRBV7-9
ASSLPGLAGVHEQY
>TRBJ1-5|12|TRBV5-1
ASSLAAGNQPQH
>TRBJ1-1|13|TRBV11-2
ASSPGRSMNTEAF
>TRBJ1-2|11|TRBV6-5
ASSSRDKRGYT
>TRBJ1-5|15|TRBV12-5
ASGLVGRGVINQPQH
>TRBJ2-1|13|TRBV18
ASSRELSSYNEQF
>TRBJ2-1|15|TRBV5-1
ASSLGPGTGGHSEQF
>TRBJ2-1|13|TRBV5-1
ASSLVIPGPDEQF
>TRBJ2-7|13|TRBV7-9
ASSSWTGFSYEQY
>TRBJ2-2|12|TRBV10-1
ASRADRSTGELF
>TRBJ1-3|11|TRBV3-1/TRBV3-2
ASSLISGNTIY
>TRBJ2-3|13|TRBV10-2
ASSESAGGADTQY
>TRBJ1-1|14|TRBV5-6
ASTFDRPAPGQEAF
>TRBJ2-7|12|TRBV18
ASSLGLRGYEQY
>TRBJ1-1|12|TRBV2
ASSELRGNTEAF
>TRBJ1-2|13|TRBV5-1
ASSLLAGWEPGYT